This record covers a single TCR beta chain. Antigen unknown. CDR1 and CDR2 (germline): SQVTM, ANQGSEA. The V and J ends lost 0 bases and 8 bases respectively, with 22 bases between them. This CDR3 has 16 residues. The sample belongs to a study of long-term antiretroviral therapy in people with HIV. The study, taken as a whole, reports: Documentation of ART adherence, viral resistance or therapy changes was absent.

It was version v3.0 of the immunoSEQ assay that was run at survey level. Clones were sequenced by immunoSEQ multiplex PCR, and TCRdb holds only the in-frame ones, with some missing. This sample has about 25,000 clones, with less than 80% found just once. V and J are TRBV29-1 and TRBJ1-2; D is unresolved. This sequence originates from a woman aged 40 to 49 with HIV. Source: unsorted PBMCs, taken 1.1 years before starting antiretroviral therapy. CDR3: CSVEDLSDGETSGYTF. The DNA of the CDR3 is TGCAGCGTTGAAGATCTTTCGGACGGGGAAACCTCCGGCTACACCTTC.